This passage covers 7 T cell receptor beta chains from one sample sequenced in a study of OX40 agonist ivuxolimab in advanced cancers. The table came from immunoSEQ multiplex PCR; TCRdb's copy has only in-frame clones and leaves some out. The sample carries 60,000 to 95,000 clones, roughly 90% recorded once. Sample: CD4+ or CD8+ T cells sorted from blood, taken in a trial of the OX40 agonist ivuxolimab. Source of these receptors: an adult with an advanced solid tumor such as melanoma, head and neck, liver or kidney cancer.

The CDR3 DNA is TGTGCCAGCAGCTTTTCTGGGACCAATAATTCACCCCTCCACTTT. Translation: CASSFSGTNNSPLHF. This chain uses TRBV7-2 with TRBJ1-6, with D tentatively TRBD1 (5 bases). The CDR3 is 15 residues long. The V gene's germline CDR1 is SGHTA and CDR2 FQGNSA. Trimming shortened V by 3 bases and J by 5 bases, and 11 bases separated the two germline ends.

V and J are TRBV5-1 and TRBJ1-5; 7 bases line up with TRBD1. The CDR3 covers 15 residues. Germline CDR1 and CDR2: SGHRS and YFSETQ. Trimming at V came to 3 bases and at J to 1 base, leaving 4 bases not matched to a gene. The CDR3 bases are TGCGCCAGCAGCTCAGGGGGAGAAAGCAATCAGCCCCAGCATTTT. It translates to CASSSGGESNQPQHF.

The chain uses TRBV30 and TRBJ2-1; D unclear. Trimming left V 3 bases short and J 0 bases short, with 9 bases between. CDR1 is GTSNPN, CDR2 SVGIG, per germline (reference sequence). This CDR3 region has 14 residues. CDR3 in DNA: TGTGCCTGGAGGGACCGGAGCTCCTACAATGAGCAGTTCTTC. This codes for CAWRDRSSYNEQFF.

Here the CDR3 reads CASGLGTGVDEQYF. The CDR3 DNA is TGCGCCAGCGGACTCGGGACAGGGGTGGACGAGCAGTACTTC. The V gene is TRBV5-1, the J gene TRBJ2-7; 10 bases match TRBD1. The CDR3 length is 14 residues. The germline CDR1 and CDR2 sequences are SGHRS and YFSETQ. Trimming at V came to 7 bases and at J to 5 bases, leaving 9 bases not matched to a gene. The full variable domain, completed using reference TRBV5-1 and TRBJ2-7, is KAGVTQTPRYLIKTRGQQVTLSCSPISGHRSVSWYQQTPGQGLQFLFEYFSETQRNKGNFPGRFSGRQFSNSRSEMNVSTLELGDSALYLCASGLGTGVDEQYFGPGTRLTVT.

The chain links TRBV5-1 to TRBJ2-3; TRBD1 matches at 9 bases. The CDR3 contains 15 residues. Germline lookup yields CDR1 SGHRS and CDR2 YFSETQ. V lost 2 bases and J lost 6; bases outside the gene matches: 7. CDR3 loop: CASSFTGGVLDTQYF. Written as DNA, the CDR3 is TGCGCCAGCAGCTTTACAGGGGGCGTTTTGGATACGCAGTATTTT.

There are a few counts of this clone. Here the CDR3 reads CASRFNSGANVLTF. The CDR3 nucleotides read TGTGCCAGCAGATTCAACTCTGGGGCCAACGTCCTGACTTTC. V and J are TRBV27 and TRBJ2-6; the D is unclear. There are 14 residues in the CDR3. V was trimmed by 6 bases and J by 0 bases, leaving 6 bases between them. Per the germline V gene, CDR1 is MNHEY and CDR2 is SMNVEV (reference sequence).

The J gene is TRBJ2-5, the V gene TRBV30; D not resolved. V dropped 2 bases and J dropped 4 bases, with 8 bases sitting between them. Germline values: CDR1 GTSNPN, CDR2 SVGIG (reference sequence). The CDR3 spans 12 residues. The CDR3 coding sequence is TGTGCCTGGAGTATAGGTTCAGAGACCCAGTACTTC. This codes for CAWSIGSETQYF.